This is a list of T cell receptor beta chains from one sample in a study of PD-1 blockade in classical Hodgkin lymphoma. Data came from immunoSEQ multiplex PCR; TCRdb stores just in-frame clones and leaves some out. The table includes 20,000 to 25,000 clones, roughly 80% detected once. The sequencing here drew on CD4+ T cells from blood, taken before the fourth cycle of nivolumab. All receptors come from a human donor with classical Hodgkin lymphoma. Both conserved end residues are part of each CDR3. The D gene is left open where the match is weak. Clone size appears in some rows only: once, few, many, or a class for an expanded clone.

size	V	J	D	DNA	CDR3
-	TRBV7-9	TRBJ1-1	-	TGTGCCAGCAGCGGGCGACAGACTGGCGGCACTGAAGCTTTCTTT	CASSGRQTGGTEAFF
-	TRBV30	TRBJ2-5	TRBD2	TGTGCCTGGACCCACAGCGCCGGGACTAGCGGGGGGGCGTGGGAGACCCAGTACTTC	CAWTHSAGTSGGAWETQYF
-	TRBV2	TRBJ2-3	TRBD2	TGTGCCAGCAATCTTGCGGGGGTGGGAGATACGCAGTATTTT	CASNLAGVGDTQYF
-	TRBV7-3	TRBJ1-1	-	TGTGCCAGCAGCTCCGGATTGAACACTGAAGCTTTCTTT	CASSSGLNTEAFF
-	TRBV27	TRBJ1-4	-	TGTGCCAGCAGTTTCAACCGGGACACCCAAAGGGAAAAACTGTTTTTT	CASSFNRDTQREKLFF
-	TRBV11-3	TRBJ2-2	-	TGTGCCAGCAGCTTAGCTACAGGTTTCAAGGGGGAGCTGTTTTTT	CASSLATGFKGELFF
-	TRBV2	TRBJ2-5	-	TGTGCCAGCAGTGAAGTAGGGAGAGAGACCCAGTACTTC	CASSEVGRETQYF
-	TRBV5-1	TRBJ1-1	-	TGCGCCAGCAGCGTGGGAGACGGCACTGAAGCTTTCTTT	CASSVGDGTEAFF
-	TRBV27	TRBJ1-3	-	TGTGCCAGCAGGAAGAGTTCCCTTGGAAACACCATATATTTT	CASRKSSLGNTIYF
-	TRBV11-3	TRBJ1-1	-	TGTGCCAGCAGCTTAAGTCGGGCTGACACTGAAGCTTTCTTT	CASSLSRADTEAFF
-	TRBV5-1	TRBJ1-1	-	TGCGCCAGCAGCTTGGCCCCCGCACGGCCTGAAGCTTTCTTT	CASSLAPARPEAFF
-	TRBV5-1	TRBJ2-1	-	TGCGCCAGCAGCTTGGGGCCTGGAGGGCCCGAGTTCTTC	CASSLGPGGPEFF
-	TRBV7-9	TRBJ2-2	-	TGTGCCAGCAGCTTAGGGGGCAGGATCGGGGAGCTGTTTTTT	CASSLGGRIGELFF
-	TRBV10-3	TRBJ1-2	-	TGTGCCATCAGCAATGGACAGACTCGGGGCTACACCTTC	CAISNGQTRGYTF
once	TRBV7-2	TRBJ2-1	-	TGTGCCAGCAGCGCCCAGGGGACGAGCTCCTACAATGAGCAGTTCTTC	CASSAQGTSSYNEQFF
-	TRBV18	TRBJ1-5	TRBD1	TGTGCCAGCCAGGGGGCGGGTAATCAGCCCCAGCATTTT	CASQGAGNQPQHF
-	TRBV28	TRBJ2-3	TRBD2	TGTGCCAGCAGCGACATAGCGGGGGTGGCTTATACGCAGTATTTT	CASSDIAGVAYTQYF
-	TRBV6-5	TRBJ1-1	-	TGTGCCAGCAGTTACTCAGGGTGGACTGAAGCTTTCTTT	CASSYSGWTEAFF
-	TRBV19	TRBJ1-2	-	TGTGCCAGTACCTCCAGGGCATCTGGCTACACCTTC	CASTSRASGYTF
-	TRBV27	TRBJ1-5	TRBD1	TGTGCCAGCAGTTTCCGGGACAGGGGACAGCCCCAGCATTTT	CASSFRDRGQPQHF
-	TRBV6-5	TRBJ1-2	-	TGTGCCAGCAGTCCTGGCCCGGACTATGGCTACACCTTC	CASSPGPDYGYTF